This is a list of T cell receptor beta chains from one sample in a study of long-term antiretroviral therapy in people with HIV. Sequencing was performed with immunoSEQ multiplex PCR; in TCRdb, only in-frame clones are kept and a portion is missing. The sample includes under 50,000 clones, roughly nine tenths seen only once; the top ten take under 4.5%. Here the sequenced sample was unsorted PBMCs, taken 1.2 years after starting antiretroviral therapy. These receptors were taken from a woman in her forties or fifties with HIV. Both conserved end residues are part of each CDR3. The order of the fields is D gene, V gene, J gene, CDR3 protein. A D gene is named only where the DNA matches it firmly.

d_gene: NA; v_gene: TRBV6-5; j_gene: TRBJ2-7; CDR3aa: CARTVVQVNYEQYF
d_gene: TRBD1; v_gene: TRBV19; j_gene: TRBJ2-3; CDR3aa: CASSTPGQGAGDTQYF
d_gene: NA; v_gene: TRBV7-9; j_gene: TRBJ1-2; CDR3aa: CASSLKTVSYGYTF
d_gene: TRBD1; v_gene: TRBV10-1; j_gene: TRBJ1-2; CDR3aa: CAGQGQGNYGYTF
d_gene: TRBD1; v_gene: TRBV6-5; j_gene: TRBJ2-5; CDR3aa: CASSPGQGKLETQYF
d_gene: TRBD1; v_gene: TRBV2; j_gene: TRBJ2-6; CDR3aa: CASSVDRDRSGANVLTF
d_gene: TRBD1; v_gene: TRBV6-5; j_gene: TRBJ2-5; CDR3aa: CASSSRDRASVQTQYF
d_gene: NA; v_gene: TRBV5-1; j_gene: TRBJ1-1; CDR3aa: CASSLRDTGGAFF
d_gene: TRBD2; v_gene: TRBV6-1; j_gene: TRBJ2-7; CDR3aa: CASSVGTSGGTADEQYF
d_gene: TRBD1; v_gene: TRBV6-1; j_gene: TRBJ2-1; CDR3aa: CASSGQGGAYNEQFF
d_gene: NA; v_gene: TRBV10-3; j_gene: TRBJ2-1; CDR3aa: CAIRGGDNEQFF
d_gene: NA; v_gene: TRBV6-5; j_gene: TRBJ1-1; CDR3aa: CASSRDTNTEAFF
d_gene: NA; v_gene: TRBV5-6; j_gene: TRBJ1-3; CDR3aa: CASSLRQRYSGNTIYF
d_gene: NA; v_gene: TRBV20-1; j_gene: TRBJ1-1; CDR3aa: CSAARAGEAFF
d_gene: NA; v_gene: TRBV5-6; j_gene: TRBJ2-3; CDR3aa: CASSLGLVGTDTQYF
d_gene: NA; v_gene: TRBV4-1; j_gene: TRBJ2-1; CDR3aa: CASSQGIESYNEQFF
d_gene: NA; v_gene: TRBV9; j_gene: TRBJ1-1; CDR3aa: CASSVGMNTEAFF
d_gene: NA; v_gene: TRBV29-1; j_gene: TRBJ2-2; CDR3aa: CSVYDSSRGRSTGELFF
d_gene: NA; v_gene: TRBV12-1; j_gene: TRBJ1-3; CDR3aa: CASSFALLSNSGNTIYF
d_gene: TRBD1; v_gene: TRBV4-1; j_gene: TRBJ1-2; CDR3aa: CASSHIALGQGNYGYTF
d_gene: NA; v_gene: TRBV5-4; j_gene: TRBJ2-2; CDR3aa: CASSPPGQLSNTGELFF
d_gene: NA; v_gene: TRBV6-5; j_gene: TRBJ2-5; CDR3aa: CASRRTFPETQYF
d_gene: NA; v_gene: TRBV6-5; j_gene: TRBJ1-1; CDR3aa: CASSTDRFEAFF
d_gene: TRBD2; v_gene: TRBV10-1; j_gene: TRBJ2-3; CDR3aa: CASSERTSSVQYF
d_gene: NA; v_gene: TRBV7-2; j_gene: TRBJ1-6; CDR3aa: CASSLRSGARSPLHF
d_gene: NA; v_gene: TRBV4-3; j_gene: TRBJ1-1; CDR3aa: CASSQDFVLNTEAFF
d_gene: TRBD2; v_gene: TRBV10-2; j_gene: TRBJ2-7; CDR3aa: CAIGLAGGGEQYF
d_gene: NA; v_gene: TRBV27; j_gene: TRBJ2-7; CDR3aa: CASSFRRGTETYEQYF
d_gene: NA; v_gene: TRBV6-5; j_gene: TRBJ2-7; CDR3aa: CASSYLEGGGGHEQYF
d_gene: NA; v_gene: TRBV7-8; j_gene: TRBJ1-2; CDR3aa: CASTAVGGGGYTF
d_gene: TRBD1; v_gene: TRBV6-1; j_gene: TRBJ1-3; CDR3aa: CASIATGMGNTIYF
d_gene: NA; v_gene: TRBV20-1; j_gene: TRBJ2-5; CDR3aa: CSLGPKETQYF
d_gene: NA; v_gene: TRBV4-1; j_gene: TRBJ2-3; CDR3aa: CASSQEADRIGTQYF
d_gene: TRBD1; v_gene: TRBV18; j_gene: TRBJ2-3; CDR3aa: CASSPPGQPTDTQYF
d_gene: NA; v_gene: TRBV7-9; j_gene: TRBJ2-7; CDR3aa: CASSVQGEQYF
d_gene: TRBD1; v_gene: TRBV7-2; j_gene: TRBJ1-6; CDR3aa: CASSSQGVNSPLHF
d_gene: NA; v_gene: TRBV23-1; j_gene: TRBJ2-4; CDR3aa: CASSHLKIAKNIQYF
d_gene: TRBD2; v_gene: TRBV19; j_gene: TRBJ2-1; CDR3aa: CASSMIEVAGLNEQFF
d_gene: TRBD1; v_gene: TRBV6-5; j_gene: TRBJ2-2; CDR3aa: CASRNLGQGTGELFF